This T cell receptor beta chain was retrieved from a study of early T cells in non-severe SARS-CoV-2 infection (dated by TCRdb to the early 2020s). Study-level background: Bulk RNA from unsorted whole blood was used for TCR sequencing, so alpha and beta chains could not be paired. On the study overall, not on this receptor specifically: VDJdb matching was skewed toward anti-spike CD8 responses, so virus-specific expansions were likely underestimated and private and CD4 specificities were missed.

Library prep was done by 5' RACE. Reads for this sample came from a NextSeq 500. In the TCR library protocol, unique molecular identifiers were attached to individual cDNA molecules to correct for PCR bias and sequencing error. Both TCR alpha and beta chains were sequenced, and tight co-correlation was observed between alpha and beta sequence abundances in each sample. Under the source paper's analysis protocol: Decombinator V4 was used to annotate TCR sequences for V gene, J gene and CDR3. Expanded TCRs were defined as changing significantly between any two time points under a Poisson model with p below 0.0001. TCR abundances were normalised to the total number of TCRs sequenced in each sample and reported as counts per million. VDJdb, accessed 1 November 2021, was searched for CMV, EBV and SARS-CoV-2 annotated TCRs, excluding TCRs annotated for multiple antigens. TCRdb reprocessing: public reads trimmed at Q25 with fastp, clones called with MiXCR, in-frame beta chains kept. Rows with one shared CDR3 protein collapse into an entry with the most common genes and DNA. These V and J calls are TCRdb output, not the study's own analysis. This sample has roughly 60,000 distinct CDR3 sequences in its table, and 11% of those were observed once. The top ten clones comprise roughly 3% of the sample.

Set within a cohort of healthcare workers in London, UK, this nested case-control study involved weekly PCR testing of nasopharyngeal swabs along with blood sampling. Between 23 and 31 March 2020, the week of the UK lockdown, healthcare workers were enrolled and then followed up weekly for as long as 16 weeks. At least ten counts were recorded for this clonotype. The target of this receptor is not known. Within one base of it there is no much larger clone, and no base qualities were kept. The clonotype was recovered from an adult who was a healthcare worker with PCR-confirmed SARS-CoV-2 infection or an uninfected control (not recorded which). The input for sequencing was whole blood, taken at baseline.

The DNA sequence is given as TGTGCCAGCAGCTTACCCCCGGGTAGCGAGCAGTACTTC. This encodes CASSLPPGSEQYF. The rearrangement joined TRBV7-9 to TRBJ2-7, with no confident D gene call. Inclusive of the bounding cysteine and phenylalanine, the CDR3 is 13 residues long. The entry retains the CDR3 DNA only, 39 bases that are in frame from base 1. Sequences SEHNR (CDR1) and FQNEAQ (CDR2) are obtained from the germline V gene (reference sequence). V is cut by 2 bases and J by 6 bases, and the space between the germline ends is 11 bases.